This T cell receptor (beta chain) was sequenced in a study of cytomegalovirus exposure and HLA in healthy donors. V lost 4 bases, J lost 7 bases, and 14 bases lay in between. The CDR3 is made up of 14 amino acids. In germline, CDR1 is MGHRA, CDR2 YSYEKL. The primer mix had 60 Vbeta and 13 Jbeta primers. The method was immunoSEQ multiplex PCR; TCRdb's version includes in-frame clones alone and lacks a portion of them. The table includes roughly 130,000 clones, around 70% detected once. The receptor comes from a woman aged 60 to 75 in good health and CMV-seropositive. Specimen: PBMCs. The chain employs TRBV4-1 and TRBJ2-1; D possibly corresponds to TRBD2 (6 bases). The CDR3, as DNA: TGCGCCAGCAGCCCCGGCCGAGGAGGGAATGAGCAGTTCTTC. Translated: CASSPGRGGNEQFF.